Listed below are T cell receptor beta chains from one sample, sequenced in a study of T cells in localized non-small cell lung cancer. Clones were read by immunoSEQ multiplex PCR, and TCRdb kept only the in-frame ones, dropping some. The sample holds about 33,000 clones, under 90% seen once. The material was peripheral blood, obtained before any cancer treatment. The receptors were sampled from a man between 40 and 75 years old with stage I lung adenocarcinoma. Each CDR3 is given with its conserved first and last residue. D genes are given only for firm matches. Not every row has a clone size; where given, it reads once, few, many or a size class.

>.|TRBJ2-5|.|14|TRBV11-2
TGTGCCAGCAGCTTGATTTCCAGACAAGAGACCCAGTACTTC
CASSLISRQETQYF
>.|TRBJ2-3|.|14|TRBV4-1
TGCGCCAGCAGCCTGGTAGGCCGCACAGATACGCAGTATTTT
CASSLVGRTDTQYF
>.|TRBJ1-1|.|15|TRBV10-3
TGTGCCATCAGTGAGTCGGTCCTTACGGGGACTGAAGCTTTCTTT
CAISESVLTGTEAFF
>.|TRBJ1-2|.|18|TRBV6-1
TGTGCCAGCAGTGTATCGGGGGCAGGGCTGGGACGCGTCTATGGCTACACCTTC
CASSVSGAGLGRVYGYTF
>.|TRBJ1-5|.|14|TRBV5-1
TGCGCCAGCAGCCCCGGGGGGGGACGTCAGCCCCAGCATTTT
CASSPGGGRQPQHF
>TRBD1|TRBJ2-7|.|14|TRBV9
TGTGCCAGCAGCGTAGTGGGACAGGGATCCGAGCAGTACTTC
CASSVVGQGSEQYF
>.|TRBJ2-7|.|14|TRBV6-1
TGTGCCAGCACGGGGACACAATCATCCTACGAGCAGTACTTC
CASTGTQSSYEQYF
>.|TRBJ2-7|few|15|TRBV19
TGTGCCAGTAGTAGAGACTCCGGGACTCCCTACGAGCAGTACTTC
CASSRDSGTPYEQYF
>.|TRBJ1-5|.|14|TRBV19
TGTGCCAGTCACGGGACACCTAGCAATCAGCCCCAGCATTTT
CASHGTPSNQPQHF
>.|TRBJ2-1|.|16|TRBV6-1
TGTGCCAGCAGTGAAGTAGGGTGGGGGGTTCACAATGAGCAGTTCTTC
CASSEVGWGVHNEQFF
>.|TRBJ1-4|.|17|TRBV27
TGTGCCAGCAGTTCCGTGAAATTGGGCTCAACTAATGAAAAACTGTTTTTT
CASSSVKLGSTNEKLFF
>TRBD2|TRBJ2-3|.|16|TRBV7-9
TGTGCCAGCAGCCCGAGGACTAGCGGGGAATGGGATACGCAGTATTTT
CASSPRTSGEWDTQYF
>TRBD2|TRBJ2-1|.|18|TRBV2
TGTGCCAGCAGTGAACCAGGGCTAGCGGGCGACTTGGGCCATGAGCAGTTCTTC
CASSEPGLAGDLGHEQFF
>.|TRBJ1-1|.|15|TRBV5-6
TGTGCCAGCAGCCTGAGGGGCGCGGGAGACACTGAAGCTTTCTTT
CASSLRGAGDTEAFF
>.|TRBJ2-3|.|14|TRBV2
TGTGCCAGCAGTAGACTAGGGGGGACAGATACGCAGTATTTT
CASSRLGGTDTQYF
>TRBD1|TRBJ1-4|.|12|TRBV6-1
TGTGCCAGCAGCGGGGACAGGGAAAAACTGTTTTTT
CASSGDREKLFF
>TRBD2|TRBJ2-3|.|15|TRBV19
TGTGCCAGTAGTAGAGCGGGGGGGCCGACAGATACGCAGTATTTT
CASSRAGGPTDTQYF
>.|TRBJ2-5|.|15|TRBV6-5
TGTGCCAGCAGTTCAAATCGTGGACCTAAAGAGACCCAGTACTTC
CASSSNRGPKETQYF
>.|TRBJ1-6|.|15|TRBV7-8
TGTGCCAGCAGCTTAGCGACGGGGTTGTATTCACCCCTCCACTTT
CASSLATGLYSPLHF
>TRBD2|TRBJ2-7|.|17|TRBV7-2
TGTGCCAGCAGCTCCCGCAACCAACTAGCGGGGGCTCGGGAGCAGTACTTC
CASSSRNQLAGAREQYF
>TRBD1|TRBJ1-2|.|15|TRBV18
TGTGCCAGCTCACTGCAACAGGGGACTAACTATGGCTACACCTTC
CASSLQQGTNYGYTF
>.|TRBJ2-3|.|16|TRBV2
TGTGCCAGCAGTGAAGCGTGGGGTTCTAGCACAGATACGCAGTATTTT
CASSEAWGSSTDTQYF
>.|TRBJ2-1|.|13|TRBV10-1
TGCGCCAGCAGCGTAATGAGGGAAGGGAATAGGTTCTTC
CASSVMREGNRFF
>.|TRBJ1-1|.|13|TRBV10-2
TGCGCCAGCAGGTGGCAGGAGAACACTGAAGCTTTCTTT
CASRWQENTEAFF
>.|TRBJ2-2|.|15|TRBV7-6
TGTGCCAGCAGCTTAAGGGTCGCGAACACCGGGGAGCTGTTTTTT
CASSLRVANTGELFF
>TRBD1|TRBJ1-2|.|18|TRBV6-1
TGTGCCAGCAGTGCGGGGCATGGACAGGGAGCAGTGGGCTATGGCTACACCTTC
CASSAGHGQGAVGYGYTF
>.|TRBJ1-1|.|15|TRBV5-1
TGCGCCAGCAGCTTGTACAGGGAAGTGAACACTGAAGCTTTCTTT
CASSLYREVNTEAFF
>.|TRBJ2-7|.|14|TRBV5-5
TGTGCCAGCGTGCGGGGAGGTATCCCCTACGAGCAGTACTTC
CASVRGGIPYEQYF
>TRBD1|TRBJ1-4|.|15|TRBV5-1
TGCGCCAGCAGCCCCCAGGGACAGGCGGGGGAAAAACTGTTTTTT
CASSPQGQAGEKLFF
>.|TRBJ1-3|.|13|TRBV19
TGTGCCAGTAGTGGAGGCTCTGGAAACACCATATATTTT
CASSGGSGNTIYF
>.|TRBJ2-2|.|13|TRBV5-1
TGCGCCAGCAGGAGGGAGGTCACCGGGGAGCTGTTTTTT
CASRREVTGELFF
>.|TRBJ2-7|.|15|TRBV6-1
TGTGCCAGCAGTGATAATCAGGGGTTAAACTACGAGCAGTACTTC
CASSDNQGLNYEQYF
>.|TRBJ1-4|.|15|TRBV9
TGTGCCAGCAGCGCCACAGGGAGAACTAATGAAAAACTGTTTTTT
CASSATGRTNEKLFF
>TRBD1|TRBJ2-2|.|16|TRBV19
TGTGCCAGTAGTGCAGGACAGGGGGCGAACACCGGGGAGCTGTTTTTT
CASSAGQGANTGELFF
>.|TRBJ2-1|.|13|TRBV11-2
TGTGCCAGCAGTAAACCGAGTCTAAATGAGCAGTTCTTC
CASSKPSLNEQFF
>.|TRBJ2-7|.|17|TRBV15
TGTGCCACCAGCAGAGATGGGTTAGGAGGGGCATCCTACGAGCAGTACTTC
CATSRDGLGGASYEQYF
>.|TRBJ1-6|.|15|TRBV7-6
TGTGCCAGCAGCTCGCTACCGGGACAAAATTCACCCCTCCACTTT
CASSSLPGQNSPLHF
>.|TRBJ1-6|.|12|TRBV5-8
TGTGCCAGCAGGCGGGATAATTCACCCCTCCACTTT
CASRRDNSPLHF
>.|TRBJ2-5|.|14|TRBV27
TGTGCCAGCAGTAACCGACATACACAAGAGACCCAGTACTTC
CASSNRHTQETQYF